Shown below are 3 T cell receptor beta chains from a single sample sequenced in a study of OX40 agonist ivuxolimab in advanced cancers. Clones were sequenced by immunoSEQ multiplex PCR, and TCRdb holds only the in-frame ones, with some missing. The data hold 70,000 to 95,000 clones, with about 86% observed a single time. The material sequenced was CD4+ or CD8+ T cells sorted from blood, taken in a trial of the OX40 agonist ivuxolimab. The receptors shown here come from an adult with an advanced solid tumor such as melanoma, head and neck, liver or kidney cancer.

The chain links TRBV7-2 to TRBJ1-2; D might be TRBD1 (5 bases). Germline V CDR1 and CDR2: SGHTA, FQGNSA. This CDR3 spans 13 amino acids. V was pared by 1 base and J by 10 bases, with 13 bases between. The chain's CDR3 is CASSLGQGVDYTF. The CDR3 nucleotides are TGTGCCAGCAGCTTAGGGCAGGGAGTAGACTACACCTTC.

The rearrangement links TRBV4-1 to TRBJ1-5; D unclear. Germline lookup yields CDR1 MGHRA and CDR2 YSYEKL. This CDR3 contains 18 residues. With 0 bases removed from V and 3 bases from J, the gap between germline ends came to 18 bases. The CDR3 nucleotides read TGCGCCAGCAGCCAAGATTTACAAGCCAGCCGATCCAATCAGCCCCAGCATTTT. Its translation: CASSQDLQASRSNQPQHF.

This rearrangement joins TRBV6-5 to TRBJ1-5, with 8 bases lining up with TRBD1. Germline V gene sequence: CDR1 MNHEY, CDR2 SVGAGI. The V and J ends lost 0 bases and 7 bases, in that order; junction bases with no gene match: 5. This CDR3 is 15 amino acids long. The CDR3 region is CASSYSAGGWQPQHF. The CDR3 DNA follows: TGTGCCAGCAGTTACTCGGCAGGGGGCTGGCAGCCCCAGCATTTT.